This entry is about one T cell receptor (beta chain). Its antigen is still unknown. The germline CDR1 and CDR2 sequences are SEHNR and FQNEAQ (reference sequence). V dropped 3 bases and J dropped 1 base, with 19 bases sitting between them. CDR3 length: 17 residues. This sample is part of a study of blood T cells in healthy people across ages. Study-wide results and caveats: When set beside aged donors, long-lived donors presented more naive CD4+ cells and higher diversity. TCR beta diversity, measured per million T cells, fell in a roughly linear way with age.

PCR was performed a second time for roughly 6 to 12 cycles using a sample-barcoded 5' primer and a J-beta primer mix. With 12 random nucleotides, a template-switch adaptor tagged each individual cDNA molecule. One entry per CDR3 protein, called by TCRdb with MiXCR from the 5' RACE reads. The sample contains around 1,800,000 distinct CDR3 sequences, roughly two fifths of which appear only once. The sample providers were healthy Caucasian people from Russia, aged roughly 6 to 95. The source is a human donor in good health. This rearrangement joins TRBV7-9 to TRBJ2-7; D possibly corresponds to TRBD1 (6 bases). The sample comprised blood. The CDR3 coding sequence is TGTGCCAGCAGCTTGTCCCTAGGGGGACAATCTTCCTACGAGCAGTACTTC. Protein sequence: CASSLSLGGQSSYEQYF.